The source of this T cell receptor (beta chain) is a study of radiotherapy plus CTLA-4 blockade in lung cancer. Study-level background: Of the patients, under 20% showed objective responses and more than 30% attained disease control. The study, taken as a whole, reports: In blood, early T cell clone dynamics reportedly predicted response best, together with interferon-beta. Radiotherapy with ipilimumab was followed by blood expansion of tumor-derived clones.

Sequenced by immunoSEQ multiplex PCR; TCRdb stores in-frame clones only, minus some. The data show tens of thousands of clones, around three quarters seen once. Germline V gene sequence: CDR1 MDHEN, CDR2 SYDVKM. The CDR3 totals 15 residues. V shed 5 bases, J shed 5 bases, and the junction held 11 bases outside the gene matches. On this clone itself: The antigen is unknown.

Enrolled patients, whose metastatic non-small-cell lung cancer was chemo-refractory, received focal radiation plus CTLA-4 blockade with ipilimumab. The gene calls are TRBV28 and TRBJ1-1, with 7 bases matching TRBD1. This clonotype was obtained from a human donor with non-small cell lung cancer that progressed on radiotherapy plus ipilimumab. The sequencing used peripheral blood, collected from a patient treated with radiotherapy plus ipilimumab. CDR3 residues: CASSPPNRGGTEAFF. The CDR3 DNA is TGTGCCAGCAGTCCCCCAAACAGGGGAGGGACTGAAGCTTTCTTT.